The present TCR beta chain was sequenced within a study of T cells in Graves' hyperthyroidism and ophthalmopathy. General study findings and limits: Prediction of ophthalmopathy progression came a median around 7.1 months pre-onset. Through a model of 13 V-J features, ophthalmopathy was separated from stable hyperthyroidism. Blood held most thyroid clonotypes expanded above 0.001 frequency.

Deletions cut 6 bases from V and 3 bases from J, with 14 bases between. The CDR3 runs to 14 residues. In germline, CDR1 is SNHLY, CDR2 FYNNEI. The CDR3 regions of TCR beta were amplified from RNA transcripts. A set of HTBI primers served as the primers for a first-round RT-PCR of the TCR CDR3. TCRdb reanalysed the multiplex PCR reads using MiXCR and keeps one entry per CDR3 protein. Counted here are 450,000 to 700,000 distinct CDR3 sequences, 46% occurring once; the ten biggest clones make up 15% to 20%. Concerning this clonotype: Antigen specificity is unknown.

The study excluded patients with uncontrolled infection, other autoimmune disease, pregnancy or lactation. This receptor was taken from an adult woman with Graves' disease, either hyperthyroidism or ophthalmopathy (not recorded which). The chain joins TRBV2 to TRBJ1-2, with a tentative D call TRBD1 (5 bases). Specimen: peripheral blood or thyroid tissue (not recorded which). Here the CDR3 reads CASRADSTYYGYTF. CDR3 sequence (DNA): TGTGCCAGCAGGGCTGACAGCACTTACTATGGCTACACCTTC.